The entry that follows covers one TCR beta chain sequence. Its antigen is not identified. The PCR contained 60 Vbeta and 13 Jbeta primers. Authors' methods: In a later analysis, roughly 11 million of approximately 81 million unique beta chains occurred in at least two donors. The protocol was immunoSEQ multiplex PCR, while the TCRdb copy is restricted to in-frame clones and leaves out a portion. V and J calls and clone size are as listed in that table; D and trimming were resolved from the DNA. This table has 100,000 to 120,000 clones, over 65% appearing once. This entry is derived from a study of cytomegalovirus exposure and HLA in healthy donors. Findings and limits, study-wide: Later analysis reportedly placed an Asian-associated ancestry cluster below the approximately 680-donor mean in N-insertions. Data from an earlier analysis indicated that most TCR beta V segments were productive either about 90% or about 30% of the time. Cytomegalovirus-associated status was assigned to approximately 160 TCR beta chains.

V gave up 4 bases and J gave up 5 bases; unmatched junction bases: 7. The germline gives CDR1 LNHDA, CDR2 SQIVND (reference sequence). This CDR3 has 14 residues. V and J are TRBV19 and TRBJ2-5; 7 bases map to TRBD1. Sequenced input: PBMCs. This TCR came from a woman between 25 and 40 years old in good health and CMV-seronegative. In DNA form, the CDR3 reads TGTGCCAGTAGTAGGAGACAGGGCTCGGAGACCCAGTACTTC. It codes for CASSRRQGSETQYF.